The present TCR beta chain was sequenced within a study of blood T cell repertoires in COVID-19. Across the whole study: PBMCs, B-cell-depleted T cells, or T cells provided the cDNA or gDNA that made up the material.

Clones were read by immunoSEQ multiplex PCR, and TCRdb kept only the in-frame ones, dropping some. The sample includes approximately 170,000 clones, 84% seen only once; the top ten take around 2.7%. Seattle patient enrollment occurred during active infection, with longitudinal follow-up thereafter. CDR3 length: 14 amino acids. Germline CDR1 reads SGHDT; CDR2 reads YYEEEE. V was pared by 0 bases and J by 4 bases, with 4 bases of the junction left unmatched. The sample comprised peripheral blood. The rearrangement links TRBV5-6 to TRBJ2-7, with 7 bases matching TRBD1. The sequence came from an elderly woman with COVID-19, enrolled during active disease. CDR3 coding DNA: TGTGCCAGCAGCTTGGACCAGGGGGAATACGAGCAGTACTTC. Amino acids: CASSLDQGEYEQYF.